This T cell receptor beta chain was sequenced in a study of blood T cell repertoires in COVID-19. Study context: PBMCs, B-cell-depleted T cells, or T cells were the source of the cDNA or gDNA that made up the material.

Germline assignment: CDR1 MGHRA and CDR2 YSYEKL. The CDR3 is 16 amino acids. J gave up 4 bases and V 2 bases, and 8 bases lay outside the gene matches. This clone was detected a few times. The assay was immunoSEQ multiplex PCR, and TCRdb's table has in-frame clones only and misses some. Of fewer than 180,000 clones listed, approximately 86% are singletons. The receptor's source is a woman aged 55 to 70 with active or convalescent COVID-19. The sequencing sample was made of peripheral blood. The chain joins TRBV4-1 to TRBJ2-1, with 7 nucleotides matching TRBD2. In nucleotides, the CDR3 is TGCGCCAGCAGCCAATTAGGGCTAGCGGCTTACAATGAGCAGTTCTTC. Amino acids: CASSQLGLAAYNEQFF.